This T cell receptor (beta chain) was observed in a study of shared clonotypes between healthy human individuals. The sample holds a few counts of this clone. Its antigen is unknown. Trimming cost V 4 bases and J 10 bases; bases outside gene matches: 5. Germline-derived CDR1 and CDR2 are MNHEY and SVGAGI. The CDR3 is 13 residues long. Replicate sorted-subset PCRs were loaded with approximately 200 ng DNA, roughly 33,000 T cell genomes. The repertoire was sequenced with immunoSEQ multiplex PCR; TCRdb's copy has only in-frame clones and lacks some. The table shows about 1 million clones, with under 80% occurring only once. Both subsets, CD45RA+ naive and CD45RA-negative memory, were split from the CD4+ cells. Study-wide results and caveats: In the sorted subsets, rarefaction showed sequencing was incomplete despite large depth.

Material for sequencing was memory CD4+ T cells sorted from blood. Subset in this sample: CD45RA-negative fraction. The V and J genes are TRBV6-5 and TRBJ2-1, with 9 nucleotides matching TRBD1. This clonotype was obtained from a man younger than 30 in good health. As DNA, the CDR3 is TGTGCCAGCAGTTCAACCGGGACAGGGGAGCAGTTCTTC. It codes for CASSSTGTGEQFF.